The 25 T cell receptor beta chains below come from one sample, sequenced in a study of blood T cells in healthy people across ages. Sample-barcoded 5' priming and a J-beta primer mix drove a second PCR of roughly 7 to 11 cycles. In TCRdb, the 5' RACE reads were re-called with MiXCR into one record per CDR3 protein. Counted here are approximately 1,100,000 distinct CDR3 sequences, more than 35% occurring once; the ten biggest clones make up approximately 19%. Sequences were obtained from blood. These receptors were obtained from a woman in her sixties or seventies in good health.

The genes are TRBV7-2 and TRBJ2-7; D remains unclear. V was pared by 1 base and J by 0 bases, with 10 bases between. CDR1 and CDR2 from the germline V gene are SGHTA and FQGNSA. The CDR3 covers 15 residues. CDR3 loop: CTSSLVGSGSYEQYF. In DNA form, the CDR3 reads TGTACCAGCAGCTTAGTCGGGTCGGGCTCCTACGAGCAGTACTTC.

A few counts support this clonotype. The rearrangement links TRBV25-1 to TRBJ1-4; D gene uncertain. CDR1 and CDR2 from the germline V gene are MGHDK and SYGVNS. The V end was cut by 0 bases, the J end by 0 bases, with 11 bases between. The CDR3 has 17 amino acids. The CDR3 is CASSEYILGATNEKLFF. The CDR3 coding sequence is TGTGCCAGCAGTGAATATATTTTGGGAGCAACTAATGAAAAACTGTTTTTT. Looking up the rest from reference TRBV25-1 and TRBJ1-4 gives the full variable domain: EADIYQTPRYLVIGTGKKITLECSQTMGHDKMYWYQQDPGMELHLIHYSYGVNSTEKGDLSSESTVSRIRTEHFPLTLESARPSHTSQYLCASSEYILGATNEKLFFGSGTQLSVL.

This clonotype was seen only once. Relative to the germline gene, one junction end is altered; a read error may explain this. The rearrangement joins TRBV27 to TRBJ2-4; 8 bases line up with TRBD1. CDR1 is MNHEY and CDR2 is SMNVEV in the germline V gene (reference sequence). The CDR3 sequence is 14 residues long. The CDR3 is CASGLDRAGNIQYF. For the CDR3, the DNA is TGTGCCAGCGGTTTGGACAGGGCTGGAAACATTCAGTACTTC.

About this clonotype: One end of the junction does not line up with germline, which may come from a read error. The rearrangement uses TRBV9 and TRBJ2-1; D gene ambiguous. Germline loops: CDR1 SGDLS, CDR2 YYNGEE. This CDR3 contains 17 residues. The CDR3 DNA is TGTGCCAGCAGCGCAACCTTGCTGTCCTCCTCCTACGATGAGCAGTTCTTC. The encoded protein is CASSATLLSSSYDEQFF.

This clonotype has just a few counts. The V call is TRBV29-1, the J call TRBJ1-4, with 8 bases aligning to TRBD1. This CDR3 is 13 amino acids long. Losses at the gene ends were 6 bases for V and 8 bases for J; bases not matched to a gene: 8. Germline V gives CDR1 SQVTM, CDR2 ANQGSEA. The CDR3 protein is CSVGQGLEEKLFF. The CDR3 nucleotides read TGCAGCGTCGGACAGGGCTTGGAAGAAAAACTGTTTTTT.

This clonotype turned up a few times. The chain combines TRBV7-9 with TRBJ2-1; TRBD1 is a possible D gene (5 bases). Trimming shortened V by 7 bases and J by 4 bases, and 14 bases separated the two germline ends. CDR1 is SEHNR, CDR2 FQNEAQ, per germline (reference sequence). The CDR3 is made up of 14 amino acids. DNA for the CDR3: TGTGCCAGCATCGAGACAGAGATATACAATGAGCAGTTCTTC. Its translation: CASIETEIYNEQFF.

V usage is TRBV6-1 and J usage is TRBJ2-3, with 9 nucleotides matching TRBD1. CDR1 is MNHNS and CDR2 is SASEGT in the germline V gene. The ends lost 7 bases at V and 2 bases at J; junction bases unmatched: 16. CDR3 length: 18 amino acids. CDR3 region: CASKSISSGTGTTDTQYF. The CDR3 DNA reads as TGTGCCAGCAAATCTATATCTTCCGGGACAGGGACCACAGATACGCAGTATTTT.

The chain employs TRBV25-1 and TRBJ2-7; 9 nucleotides agree with TRBD1. J gave up 2 bases and V 6 bases, and 5 bases lay outside the gene matches. This CDR3 comprises 14 residues. The germline V gene has CDR1 MGHDK and CDR2 SYGVNS. The CDR3 nucleotides read TGTGCCAGCAGAGAGACAGGGGGAACCTACGAGCAGTACTTC. Translation: CASRETGGTYEQYF.

The J gene is TRBJ2-7, the V gene TRBV7-3; D is perhaps TRBD1 or TRBD2 (5 bases each). Germline V gene lookup returns CDR1 SGHTA and CDR2 FQGTGA. The CDR3 totals 14 residues. Trimming left V 5 bases short and J 10 bases short, with 21 bases between. Here the CDR3 DNA reads TGTGCCAGCAGCCCGGGACGGAACCTGGGTTTACAGTACTTC. Its translation: CASSPGRNLGLQYF.

The chain combines TRBV3-1 with TRBJ2-6; D gene unclear. There are 17 residues in the CDR3. Germline loops: CDR1 LGHDT, CDR2 YNNKEL (reference sequence). Deletions cut 0 bases from V and 2 bases from J, with 11 bases between. Here the CDR3 reads CASSQEVNRPGANVLTF. DNA for the CDR3: TGTGCCAGCAGCCAAGAGGTCAACCGCCCTGGGGCCAACGTCCTGACTTTC.

This rearrangement joins TRBV2 to TRBJ1-5; D is perhaps TRBD1 (6 bases). The germline V gene encodes CDR1 SNHLY and CDR2 FYNNEI. The CDR3 is 16 amino acids. Deletions cut 3 bases from V and 0 bases from J, with 12 bases between. CDR3 bases: TGTGCCAGCAGTGACAGGGGAGCGGGTAGCAATCAGCCCCAGCATTTT. It is translated as CASSDRGAGSNQPQHF.

This clonotype showed up just a few times. This chain links TRBV7-9 with TRBJ2-1; 7 bases match TRBD1. The CDR3 extends over 15 amino acids. Trimming at V came to 5 bases and at J to 8 bases, leaving 12 bases not matched to a gene. CDR1 is SEHNR and CDR2 is FQNEAQ in the germline V gene (reference sequence). The CDR3 sequence: CASSPLPLGGHEQFF. Here the CDR3 DNA reads TGTGCCAGCAGCCCCCTCCCACTAGGGGGCCATGAGCAGTTCTTC.

The chain employs TRBV5-1 and TRBJ1-1; TRBD1 matches 9 bases. Trimming at V came to 3 bases and at J to 4 bases, leaving 10 bases not matched to a gene. The CDR3 is made up of 16 amino acids. CDR1 is SGHRS, CDR2 YFSETQ, per germline. The CDR3 region has the DNA TGCGCCAGCAGCTATCCGGGACAGGGTGGGGGCACTGAAGCTTTCTTT. Translating it yields CASSYPGQGGGTEAFF. Variable domain in full (rest from reference TRBV5-1 and TRBJ1-1): KAGVTQTPRYLIKTRGQQVTLSCSPISGHRSVSWYQQTPGQGLQFLFEYFSETQRNKGNFPGRFSGRQFSNSRSEMNVSTLELGDSALYLCASSYPGQGGGTEAFFGQGTRLTVV.

The rearrangement joins TRBV5-1 to TRBJ2-7; TRBD2 is a possible D gene (6 bases). The CDR3 covers 16 residues. Germline V gene lookup returns CDR1 SGHRS and CDR2 YFSETQ. The V and J ends lost 2 bases and 4 bases respectively, with 19 bases between them. The CDR3 coding sequence is TGCGCCAGCAGCTTCCGGGACTCCCAAACGAGTTACGAGCAGTACTTC. Translating gives CASSFRDSQTSYEQYF.

This rearrangement joins TRBV27 to TRBJ2-5, with TRBD1 as a possible D gene (6 bases). The germline gives CDR1 MNHEY, CDR2 SMNVEV (reference sequence). Trimming shortened V by 2 bases and J by 1 base, and 11 bases separated the two germline ends. CDR3 length: 15 residues. CDR3 in amino acids: CASSLLQGSQETQYF. In nucleotides, the CDR3 is TGTGCCAGCAGTTTACTACAGGGTTCCCAAGAGACCCAGTACTTC.

The CDR3 coding sequence is TGTGCCAGCAGCTTATTGGGAGCGGGGGTCTACGAGCAGTACTTC. Translated, it gives CASSLLGAGVYEQYF. V gene TRBV7-2 combines with J gene TRBJ2-7, with 8 bases lining up with TRBD2. The CDR3 length is 15 residues. V was pared by 2 bases and J by 3 bases, with 6 bases of the junction left unmatched. Germline V lookup: CDR1 SGHTA, CDR2 FQGNSA.

The rearrangement joins TRBV10-3 to TRBJ1-5, with a tentative D call TRBD1 (5 bases). The V and J ends lost 4 bases and 4 bases respectively, with 11 bases between them. This CDR3 has 14 residues. Per germline, CDR1 ENHRY and CDR2 SYGVKD. CDR3 residues: CAISAGGGNQPQHF. The CDR3 coding sequence is TGTGCCATCAGTGCGGGGGGAGGGAATCAGCCCCAGCATTTT.

The V gene is TRBV6-2 or TRBV6-3, the J gene TRBJ2-3; a weak D match, TRBD1 (6 bases). From germline, CDR1 is MNHEY and CDR2 SVGEGT. The CDR3 runs 16 residues. With 6 bases removed from V and 0 bases from J, the gap between germline ends came to 16 bases. CDR3 coding DNA: TGTGCCAGCAGGGGAAGACAGGCCGCTAGCACAGATACGCAGTATTTT. As protein: CASRGRQAASTDTQYF.

The chain recombines TRBV20-1 with TRBJ2-4; no firm D call. The J call may be faulty, since TRBJ2-5 better matches the DNA end. The CDR3 runs to 15 residues. Germline values: CDR1 DFQATT, CDR2 SNEGSKA (reference sequence). The CDR3 region is CSARDVSRSQETQYF. The CDR3 DNA reads as TGCAGTGCTAGAGATGTTTCAAGGAGCCAAGAGACCCAGTACTTC.

This chain connects TRBV12-3 or TRBV12-4 to TRBJ2-7, with a tentative D call TRBD2 (6 bases). The CDR3 sequence is 16 residues long. V lost 3 bases to trimming and J lost 0 bases, with 15 bases between them. CDR3 protein: CASSLRTGAFSYEQYF. For the CDR3, the DNA is TGTGCCAGCAGTTTGAGAACGGGAGCCTTCTCCTACGAGCAGTACTTC.

In its sample, this clonotype was seen once. V gene TRBV20-1 combines with J gene TRBJ2-5, with 12 bases fitting TRBD2. Matching the DNA end better, TRBJ2-7 makes the J call doubtful. This CDR3 is built from 14 residues. Germline-derived CDR1 and CDR2 are DFQATT and SNEGSKA (reference sequence). Here the CDR3 DNA reads TGCAGTGCTCGTCTAGCGGGAGGGGTGGGCGAGCAGTACTTC. This translates into CSARLAGGVGEQYF.

The chain links TRBV4-1 to TRBJ2-7, with 13 positions matching TRBD2. CDR1 is MGHRA, CDR2 YSYEKL, per germline. Trimming cost V 3 bases and J 4 bases; bases outside gene matches: 6. The CDR3 has 16 amino acids. CDR3 amino acids: CASSQHGLAGDYEQYF. For the CDR3, the DNA is TGCGCCAGCAGCCAGCACGGACTAGCGGGAGATTACGAGCAGTACTTC.

The chain employs TRBV12-3 or TRBV12-4 and TRBJ2-7, with unresolved D. Trimming took 3 bases from V and 7 from J, leaving 10 bases between them. The CDR3 consists of 12 residues. The CDR3 spells CASSFRQKEQYF. The CDR3 nucleotides read TGTGCCAGCAGTTTTAGGCAAAAGGAGCAGTACTTC.

The chain carries TRBV6-1 and TRBJ2-5; TRBD2 agrees at 7 bases. The last part of the DNA fits TRBJ2-7 better; the J call may be wrong. This CDR3 region has 15 residues. Germline CDR1 and CDR2: MNHNS and SASEGT. DNA of the CDR3: TGTGCCAGCAGTGAATTGAGCGGGGCCCCCTACGAGCAGTACTTC. This codes for CASSELSGAPYEQYF.

The rearrangement links TRBV6-1 to TRBJ2-1; unclear D gene. There are 13 residues in the CDR3. Trimming took off 6 bases at V and 5 bases at J, with 11 bases between the two ends. Per the germline V gene, CDR1 is MNHNS and CDR2 is SASEGT. Here the CDR3 reads CASRILMDNEQFF. The CDR3 nucleotides read TGTGCCAGCAGGATTTTAATGGACAATGAGCAGTTCTTC.